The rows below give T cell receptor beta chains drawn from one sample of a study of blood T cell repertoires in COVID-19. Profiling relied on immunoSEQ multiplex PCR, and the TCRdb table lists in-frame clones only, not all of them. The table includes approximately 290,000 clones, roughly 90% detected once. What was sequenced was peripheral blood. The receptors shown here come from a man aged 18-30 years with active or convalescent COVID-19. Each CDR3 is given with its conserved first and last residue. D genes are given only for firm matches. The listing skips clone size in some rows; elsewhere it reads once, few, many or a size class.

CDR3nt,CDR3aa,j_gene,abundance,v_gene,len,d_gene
TGTGCCAGCAGCTCGCCGGGACAGGGCGGTCAGCCCCAGCATTTT,CASSSPGQGGQPQHF,TRBJ1-5,-,TRBV11-2,15,TRBD1
TGTGCCAGCAGCTCCCAGGGGGCCACTGAAGCTTTCTTT,CASSSQGATEAFF,TRBJ1-1,-,TRBV7-9,13,TRBD1
TGTGCCACAATGGGACAGGGGGGAATAAACACTGAAGCTTTCTTT,CATMGQGGINTEAFF,TRBJ1-1,-,TRBV13,15,TRBD1
TGTGCCAGCAGCAGATGGACTAGCGGGACCTATGAGCAGTTCTTC,CASSRWTSGTYEQFF,TRBJ2-1,once,TRBV9,15,TRBD2
TGTGCCAGCAGTGGCGGGACTAGCGGGAGTTTCTACGAGCAGTACTTC,CASSGGTSGSFYEQYF,TRBJ2-7,once,TRBV27,16,TRBD2
TGTGCCAGCAGCCGTTCCGAGACCGGGGAGCTGTTTTTT,CASSRSETGELFF,TRBJ2-2,once,TRBV9,13,-
TGTGCCAGCAGCCCGACAGGGTTTAGCACCGGGGAGCTGTTTTTT,CASSPTGFSTGELFF,TRBJ2-2,-,TRBV7-8,15,TRBD1
TGCGCCAGCAGCACGCTAGCGGGAGGCCGCCCAGATACGCAGTATTTT,CASSTLAGGRPDTQYF,TRBJ2-3,-,TRBV5-1,16,TRBD2
TGTGCCAGCAGCTCTTTCGACAGACCACTACAGTATGGCTACACCTTC,CASSSFDRPLQYGYTF,TRBJ1-2,-,TRBV5-5,16,-
TGTGCCAGCAGAATAGGGAGGGGGGCTGGTAACTATGGCTACACCTTC,CASRIGRGAGNYGYTF,TRBJ1-2,-,TRBV7-2,16,-
TGTGCCAGCTCCTGGGACTATTTCAATGAGCAGTTCTTC,CASSWDYFNEQFF,TRBJ2-1,-,TRBV27,13,TRBD2
TGCGCCAGCAGCTTCTTGAGGGAGACCCAGTACTTC,CASSFLRETQYF,TRBJ2-5,-,TRBV5-1,12,-
TGCGCCAGCAGCCTGGGTAGGGTAGCGGGAAGTCCCTACAATGAGCAGTTCTTC,CASSLGRVAGSPYNEQFF,TRBJ2-1,-,TRBV4-1,18,TRBD2
TGCGCCAGCAGCTCCCGGACAGGGGGTAGGGGGGAGACCCAGTACTTC,CASSSRTGGRGETQYF,TRBJ2-5,-,TRBV5-1,16,TRBD1
TGTGCCAGCAGTGGACCAGGGGCAGAGACCCAGTACTTC,CASSGPGAETQYF,TRBJ2-5,-,TRBV2,13,-
TGTGCCAGCAGCCTAGGGGGACAGTTCAATCAGCCCCAGCATTTT,CASSLGGQFNQPQHF,TRBJ1-5,-,TRBV7-8,15,TRBD1
TGTGCCAGCAGTACCGGGACAGCCCGCACAGATACGCAGTATTTT,CASSTGTARTDTQYF,TRBJ2-3,-,TRBV28,15,TRBD1
TGTGCCAGCAGTTCGGACAGGAATTCACCCCTCCACTTT,CASSSDRNSPLHF,TRBJ1-6,-,TRBV6-5,13,TRBD1
TGTGCCAGCAGCGTAGGACAGGGTTACTCCTACGAGCAGTACTTC,CASSVGQGYSYEQYF,TRBJ2-7,once,TRBV7-7,15,TRBD1
TGTGCCAGCAGTGCCTTGACAGGGGGATACGAGCAGTACTTC,CASSALTGGYEQYF,TRBJ2-7,once,TRBV27,14,TRBD1
TGCAGTGCTAGTGGGTCTGGGGCTAATCAGCCCCAGCATTTT,CSASGSGANQPQHF,TRBJ1-5,-,TRBV20-1,14,-
TGCAGCGTTCCCCTCAGTCAGGTCCTCTATGGCTACACCTTC,CSVPLSQVLYGYTF,TRBJ1-2,-,TRBV29-1,14,-
TGTGCCAGCAGCCGAACAGGGCTCGGGGAGCTGTTTTTT,CASSRTGLGELFF,TRBJ2-2,-,TRBV7-2,13,-
TGTGCCAGCCCGGGACTCACCGGGGAGCTGTTTTTT,CASPGLTGELFF,TRBJ2-2,-,TRBV2,12,-
TGTGCCAGCAGTCCCGGGACAGCGAACACTGAAGCTTTCTTT,CASSPGTANTEAFF,TRBJ1-1,-,TRBV27,14,TRBD1
TGTGCCAGCAGCCTCGGGACAGCCCCCGGAGATACGCAGTATTTT,CASSLGTAPGDTQYF,TRBJ2-3,-,TRBV14,15,TRBD1
TGTGCCAGCAGCTTATTATTAGGGGAGCTGTTTTTT,CASSLLLGELFF,TRBJ2-2,-,TRBV7-9,12,-
TGTGCCAGCAGCCCCACGGGAGGGTACACTGAAGCTTTCTTT,CASSPTGGYTEAFF,TRBJ1-1,-,TRBV9,14,-
TGCGCCAGCAGCTTGGGACAGGGTAACGGTAATGAAAAACTGTTTTTT,CASSLGQGNGNEKLFF,TRBJ1-4,-,TRBV5-1,16,TRBD1
TGTGCCAGCAGTTACGGGACAGGGGCTGTAGATACGCAGTATTTT,CASSYGTGAVDTQYF,TRBJ2-3,-,TRBV28,15,TRBD1
TGTGCCACCAGCAGAGATTTGGCAGGGGGCGATGAAAAACTGTTTTTT,CATSRDLAGGDEKLFF,TRBJ1-4,-,TRBV15,16,TRBD1
TGTGCCAGTAGTGATCGCCCCCAACGTAGTAATGAAAAACTGTTTTTT,CASSDRPQRSNEKLFF,TRBJ1-4,-,TRBV19,16,-
TGTGCCAGCAGCCCAAAGGACAGGGAGGACAAAAACATTCAGTACTTC,CASSPKDREDKNIQYF,TRBJ2-4,-,TRBV7-9,16,TRBD1
TGTGCCAGCAGTTACTCGCAGGGGGTTGGCTACACCTTC,CASSYSQGVGYTF,TRBJ1-2,-,TRBV6-5,13,TRBD1
TGTGCCAGCTCGGTGGTGGCAACAAATAATTCACCCCTCCACTTT,CASSVVATNNSPLHF,TRBJ1-6,-,TRBV18,15,-
TGCGCCAGCAGCCAAGTATCAGGGGATATGTACGAGCAGTACTTC,CASSQVSGDMYEQYF,TRBJ2-7,-,TRBV4-3,15,-
TGTGCCAGTACAGGACCTGGAAACACCATATATTTT,CASTGPGNTIYF,TRBJ1-3,-,TRBV11-2,12,-
TGTGCCAGCAGAGGACAGGGAAGGGATACTGAAGCTTTCTTT,CASRGQGRDTEAFF,TRBJ1-1,-,TRBV7-9,14,TRBD1
TGTGCCAGCAGCTGGGGGCTCCAAAATGAGCAGTTCTTC,CASSWGLQNEQFF,TRBJ2-1,-,TRBV27,13,-
TGCAGCGTTGGTTCACCGGGACAGGGGATAGGGGAGCTGTTTTTT,CSVGSPGQGIGELFF,TRBJ2-2,few,TRBV29-1,15,TRBD1
TGTGCCAGCAGCGTAGCCAGCGGGGGGTGGTACCAAGAGACCCAGTACTTC,CASSVASGGWYQETQYF,TRBJ2-5,-,TRBV9,17,TRBD2
TGTGCCAGCAGCTTGGAACAGCCTAAAAGCACAGATACGCAGTATTTT,CASSLEQPKSTDTQYF,TRBJ2-3,few,TRBV5-4,16,-